Listed here are 14 T cell receptor beta chains from one sample, sequenced in a study of blood T cell repertoires in COVID-19. Using immunoSEQ multiplex PCR, the repertoire was profiled, and TCRdb retains in-frame clones only, with some absent. Found here are roughly 55,000 clones, 65% to 80% of them singletons; the top ten hold just under 15%. Sequencing input: peripheral blood. These receptors were obtained from a human donor with active or convalescent COVID-19. The donor label of this sample is uncertain.

The gene calls are TRBV7-9 and TRBJ1-5, with D possibly TRBD1 on 5 matching bases. The length of the CDR3 is 15 residues. V was clipped by 7 bases and J by 7 bases, with 20 bases between them. In germline, CDR1 is SEHNR, CDR2 FQNEAQ (reference sequence). CDR3 in DNA: TGTGCCAGCATTTGGGCATGGAGGGGCGTGCAGCCCCAGCATTTT. It is translated as CASIWAWRGVQPQHF.

The V gene is TRBV18, the J gene TRBJ2-3, with D maybe TRBD1 (5 bases). Germline V gives CDR1 KGHSH, CDR2 LQKENI. CDR3 length equals 12 residues. The V end lost 1 base, the J end lost 6 bases, and 5 bases lay between the germline ends. CDR3 DNA sequence: TGTGCCAGCTCACCACACAGGGATACGCAGTATTTT. Encoded protein: CASSPHRDTQYF.

This clone was counted a few times. This sample includes further DNA sequences coding for the same CDR3. V and J are TRBV7-2 and TRBJ1-5; TRBD1 agrees at 8 bases. The germline V gene encodes CDR1 SGHTA and CDR2 FQGNSA. This CDR3 has 14 amino acids. The V gene end was trimmed by 1 base and the J gene end by 4 bases; junction bases not matched to a gene: 0. In nucleotides, the CDR3 is TGTGCCAGCAGCTTAGACAGGGGGAATCAGCCCCAGCATTTT. Amino acids: CASSLDRGNQPQHF.

The chain uses TRBV28 and TRBJ1-6; D unresolved. V was clipped by 3 bases and J by 3 bases, with 9 bases between them. Germline V gene data show CDR1 as MDHEN and CDR2 as SYDVKM. The CDR3 runs 15 residues. CDR3 bases: TGTGCCAGCAGTTTTGAGCGATACTATAATTCACCCCTCCACTTT. Translated, it gives CASSFERYYNSPLHF.

The chain joins TRBV5-1 to TRBJ1-2; no clear D. Germline V gene sequence: CDR1 SGHRS, CDR2 YFSETQ. The CDR3 covers 16 residues. The V gene lost 6 bases and the J gene lost 2 bases, with 20 bases spanning the gap. This CDR3 reads CASTLDRSSNNYGYTF. CDR3 DNA: TGCGCCAGCACCCTGGATCGGAGTTCAAACAACTATGGCTACACCTTC.

The gene calls are TRBV12-3 or TRBV12-4 and TRBJ1-1, with D perhaps TRBD1 (6 bases). With 5 bases removed from V and 12 bases from J, the gap between germline ends came to 16 bases. The CDR3 contains 12 residues. The CDR3 bases are TGTGCCAGCAGTAACCGGGCCCAGGGGACTTTCTTT. It encodes CASSNRAQGTFF.

The genes are TRBV24-1 and TRBJ1-2, with 10 bases identical to TRBD1. Trimming took 5 bases from V and 4 from J; bases not matched to a gene: 12. Germline V lookup: CDR1 KGHDR, CDR2 SFDVKD. The CDR3 has 17 amino acids. CDR3 in DNA: TGTGCCACCAGTGGAGGACAGGGGGGCTCCTATCCCTATGGCTACACCTTC. Protein sequence: CATSGGQGGSYPYGYTF.

The rearrangement uses TRBV10-3 and TRBJ2-3; 9 bases are a match to TRBD1. V shed 2 bases and J 3 bases; nucleotides not matched to a gene: 3. The germline gives CDR1 ENHRY, CDR2 SYGVKD. This CDR3 spans 15 amino acids. Here the CDR3 reads CAISETGQGTDTQYF. DNA for the CDR3: TGTGCCATCAGTGAGACCGGACAGGGGACAGATACGCAGTATTTT.

The chain joins TRBV11-3 to TRBJ2-7; the match to TRBD2 covers 8 bases. Per the germline V gene, CDR1 is SGHNT and CDR2 is YENEEA. V was pared by 8 bases and J by 0 bases, with 9 bases of the junction left unmatched. The CDR3 consists of 15 residues. This CDR3 is CASREGGGSSYEQYF. In nucleotides, the CDR3 is TGTGCCAGCCGTGAAGGCGGGGGGAGCTCCTACGAGCAGTACTTC. The variable domain in full, with the rest retrieved from reference TRBV11-3 and TRBJ2-7, is EAGVVQSPRYKIIEKKQPVAFWCNPISGHNTLYWYLQNLGQGPELLIRYENEEAVDDSQLPKDRFSAERLKGVDSTLKIQPAELGDSAVYLCASREGGGSSYEQYFGPGTRLTVT.

This clone was seen more than once but under ten times. This chain uses TRBV28 with TRBJ1-2; a possible D gene is TRBD1 (5 bases). The CDR3 totals 13 residues. CDR1 and CDR2 from the germline V gene are MDHEN and SYDVKM. The V gene lost 2 bases and the J gene lost 8 bases, with 12 bases spanning the gap. The CDR3 DNA reads as TGTGCCAGCAGTTTACAGGGTGTAGGAGGCTACACCTTC. Amino acid sequence: CASSLQGVGGYTF.

This clone has only a few counts. This rearrangement joins TRBV19 to TRBJ2-7; 8 nucleotides match TRBD1. The CDR3 is 14 residues long. Germline V gives CDR1 LNHDA, CDR2 SQIVND (reference sequence). V dropped 0 bases and J dropped 6; count of bases not matched to a gene: 4. As DNA, the CDR3 is TGTGCCAGTAGTATAGACTGGACAGGGCGCGAGCAGTACTTC. Its protein product is CASSIDWTGREQYF.

This clone was seen a handful of times. Other DNA sequences in the sample encode the same CDR3. The chain couples TRBV7-2 to TRBJ2-1; the D gene is possibly TRBD2 (6 bases). CDR3 length: 15 amino acids. Trimming shortened V by 1 base and J by 3 bases, and 10 bases separated the two germline ends. Per the germline V gene, CDR1 is SGHTA and CDR2 is FQGNSA. The DNA of the CDR3 is TGTGCCAGCAGCTTAGGGGGAGGACTCTACAATGAGCAGTTCTTC. It encodes CASSLGGGLYNEQFF.

V and J are TRBV5-6 and TRBJ2-7; 7 positions agree with TRBD1. V lost 0 bases, J lost 5 bases, and 14 bases stayed unmatched. This CDR3 is built from 17 residues. The germline CDR1 and CDR2 sequences are SGHDT and YYEEEE. The CDR3 DNA follows: TGTGCCAGCAGCTTGGGAAAGGGGGCTACCTTTGGGCACGAGCAGTACTTC. Protein sequence: CASSLGKGATFGHEQYF.

V gene TRBV28 combines with J gene TRBJ2-7, with a weak D call TRBD1 (5 bases). With 7 bases removed from V and 3 bases from J, the gap between germline ends came to 13 bases. CDR3 length equals 13 residues. Per the germline V gene, CDR1 is MDHEN and CDR2 is SYDVKM. CDR3 residues: CASNPPGRYEQYF. The CDR3 region has the DNA TGTGCCAGCAATCCGCCAGGGCGCTACGAGCAGTACTTC.